This T cell receptor beta chain was sequenced during a study of Ad26.COV2.S vaccination and SARS-CoV-2 variants (dated by TCRdb to the early 2020s). Background for the entire study: Donors in the vaccine arm were drawn from COV1001, a phase I-IIa trial of Ad26.COV2.S in healthy adults that was multicentre, randomized, double-blind and placebo-controlled. The TCR-sequenced set comprised approximately 30 samples: some 20 Ad26.COV2.S vaccine recipients, 5 placebo recipients and 8 SARS-CoV-2 convalescent individuals. Ad26.COV2.S was administered intramuscularly at 5 x 10^10 or 1 x 10^11 viral particles, either as a single shot or as two shots given 56 days apart. Trial participants were randomized into five groups of five: low-dose or high-dose Ad26.COV2.S given once or twice, or placebo on both occasions. The specificity and breadth of SARS-CoV-2-reactive T cell receptors after Ad26.COV2.S vaccination were assessed by TCRbeta repertoire sequencing. Blinding of investigators to trial group allocation was maintained during experiments and outcome assessment. General findings and caveats noted by the study authors: Vaccine and placebo recipients had similar non-spike TCR breadth, a finding consistent with the vaccine containing only spike. The study lacked the statistical power to compare responses across vaccine doses or regimens. Compared with placebo recipients, Ad26.COV2.S recipients showed higher spike-specific TCR breadth (P = 0.0014). After vaccination, substantial breadth of spike-specific CD8+ and CD4+ T cell responses was reported. The authors noted that the TCR breadth and depth analyses may have underestimated total T cell responses.

In regard to this clone: This clone's antigen is unknown. Per-nucleotide qualities are absent, and no much larger clonotype sits a single base away.

CDR1 is given as SQVTM and CDR2 as ANQGSEA, both from the germline V gene. The CDR3 runs 16 residues from the cysteine to the phenylalanine. Here the CDR3 DNA is all that survives: 48 bases in frame from base 1. Trimming accounts for 5 bases at V and 0 bases at J, while the number of junction bases matched to no gene is 10. The immunoSEQ Assay was used to sequence TCRbeta CDR3 regions. After extraction, genomic DNA underwent amplification by bias-controlled multiplex PCR, followed by high-throughput sequencing. In the authors' own workflow: Collapsing and filtering of sequences were performed to quantify the absolute abundance of each unique TCRbeta CDR3 region. T cell fraction was estimated by normalizing TCRbeta template counts to usable DNA, with usable DNA measured through amplification of reference genes found in all nucleated cells. Repertoire TCRs were annotated as SARS-CoV-2-specific by exact matching of V gene, CDR3 amino acid sequence and J gene to a known reactive TCR set. The reference SARS-CoV-2 TCR set was obtained from MIRA and was filtered for enrichment in COVID-19-positive ImmuneCODE repertoires, whereby public or cross-reactive TCRs were removed. Based on the MIRA antigens, annotated TCRs were further analysed at the level of specific ORF or position within ORF. Depth was the summed frequency of annotated unique rearrangements, while breadth was defined as annotated unique rearrangements over total unique productive rearrangements. Two-sided Wilcoxon rank-sum tests were used to compare TCR breadth between groups. The immuneACCESS repertoire file appears here via TCRdb, limited to in-frame rearrangements. These files lack a portion of the clones; in checked studies, under half of the deficit traces to unresolved V genes, and the cause of the others is not known. V, J and clone size are taken as reported in that table, and D and trimming were inferred from the DNA itself. This sample gives about 480,000 clones in total; about 83% of them show up just once. The ten largest make up roughly 13% of the sample.

Interpreted using the paper, the treatment or condition label stands for: 15 to 20 received Ad26.COV2.S at low or high dose, single or two shots; 5 received placebo; per-sample allocation not given. Repertoires of vaccine and placebo recipients were sequenced from samples collected on day 63 after the first injection. In Cohort 1b, 25 to 30 adults aged 18-55 years were enrolled at a single site in Boston, USA, between 29 July and 7 August 2020. As a vaccine, Ad26.COV2.S was a replication-incompetent adenovirus type 26 vector that expressed a prefusion-stabilized SARS-CoV-2 spike protein derived from the original Wuhan strain.

Sequences were derived from peripheral blood, sampled in a trial of Ad26.COV2.S vaccine versus placebo. The V and J genes are TRBV29-1 and TRBJ2-1, with 7 bases in between that match TRBD2. The receptor was derived from a person aged 18-65 years who received the Ad26.COV2.S COVID-19 vaccine or a placebo. In nucleotides, the sequence is TGCAGCGTTTTTATCAGCGGGACCAGCTCCTACAATGAGCAGTTCTTC. Its protein product is CSVFISGTSSYNEQFF.